The present TCR beta chain was sequenced within a study of shared clonotypes between healthy human individuals. Findings and limits, study-wide: The generation probabilities recorded for non-shared clonotypes fell below those of clonotypes shared by all four donors.

Several immunoSEQ plates received, in even portions, the genomic DNA of each subset. Sequencing was performed with immunoSEQ multiplex PCR; in TCRdb, only in-frame clones are kept and a portion is missing. The sample shows 640,000 or so clones, about three quarters of them seen only once. The authors divided CD4+ cells into CD45RA+ naive and CD45RA-negative memory subsets. CDR1 is SGHTA, CDR2 FQGNSA, per germline. The CDR3 extends over 14 amino acids. Trimming took 5 bases from V and 4 from J, leaving 14 bases between them. A single count supports this clone. Its cognate antigen is unknown. This TCR was recovered from a woman aged 25 to 45 in good health. Sample: memory CD4+ T cells sorted from blood. The subset denotes: CD45RA-negative fraction. This chain links TRBV7-2 with TRBJ1-2; TRBD1 is a possible D gene (5 bases). CDR3 region: CASSRQKNAYGYTF. The CDR3 DNA is TGTGCCAGCAGCAGACAGAAGAACGCCTATGGCTACACCTTC. The full variable domain, rest sourced from reference TRBV7-2 and TRBJ1-2, is GAGVSQSPSNKVTEKGKDVELRCDPISGHTALYWYRQSLGQGLEFLIYFQGNSAPDKSGLPSDRFSAERTGGSVSTLTIQRTQQEDSAVYLCASSRQKNAYGYTFGSGTRLTVV.